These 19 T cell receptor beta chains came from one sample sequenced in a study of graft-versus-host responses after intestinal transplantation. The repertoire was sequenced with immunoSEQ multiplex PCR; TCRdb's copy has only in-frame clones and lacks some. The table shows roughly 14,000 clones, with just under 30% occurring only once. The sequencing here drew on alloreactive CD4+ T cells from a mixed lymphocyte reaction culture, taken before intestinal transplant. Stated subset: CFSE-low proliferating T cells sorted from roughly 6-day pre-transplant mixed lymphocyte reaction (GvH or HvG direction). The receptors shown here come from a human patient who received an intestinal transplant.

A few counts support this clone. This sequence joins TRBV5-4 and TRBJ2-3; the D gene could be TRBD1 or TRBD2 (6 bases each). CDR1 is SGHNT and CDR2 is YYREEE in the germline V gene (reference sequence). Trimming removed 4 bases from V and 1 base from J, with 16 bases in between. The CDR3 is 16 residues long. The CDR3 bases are TGTGCCAGCAGCCAAGAACAGGGCGGGGGCACAGATACGCAGTATTTT. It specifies CASSQEQGGGTDTQYF.

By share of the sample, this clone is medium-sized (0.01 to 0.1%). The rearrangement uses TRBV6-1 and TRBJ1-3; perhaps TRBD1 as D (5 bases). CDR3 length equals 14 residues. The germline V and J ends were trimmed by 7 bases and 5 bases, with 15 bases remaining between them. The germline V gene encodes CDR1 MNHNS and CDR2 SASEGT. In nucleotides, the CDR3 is TGTGCCAGCACTCCCGGGGACGGCCGAAACACCATATATTTT. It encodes CASTPGDGRNTIYF.

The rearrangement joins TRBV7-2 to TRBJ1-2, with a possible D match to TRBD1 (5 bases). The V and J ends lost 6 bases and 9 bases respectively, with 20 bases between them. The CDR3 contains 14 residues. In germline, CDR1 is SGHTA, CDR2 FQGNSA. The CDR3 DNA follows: TGTGCCAGCAGTCCAGGGTCCGTTTATGGGAGCTACACCTTC. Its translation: CASSPGSVYGSYTF.

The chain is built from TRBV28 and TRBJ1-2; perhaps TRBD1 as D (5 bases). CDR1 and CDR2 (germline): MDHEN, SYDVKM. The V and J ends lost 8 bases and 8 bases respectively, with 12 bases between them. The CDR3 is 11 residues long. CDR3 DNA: TGTGCCAGCTTAGGGGCGCTGGGCTACACCTTC. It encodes CASLGALGYTF.

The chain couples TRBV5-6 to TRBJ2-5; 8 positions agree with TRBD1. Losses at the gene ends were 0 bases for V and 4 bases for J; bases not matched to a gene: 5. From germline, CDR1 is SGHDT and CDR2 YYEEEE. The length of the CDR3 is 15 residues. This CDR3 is CASSLVDRGAETQYF. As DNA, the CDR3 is TGTGCCAGCAGCTTGGTCGACAGGGGAGCAGAGACCCAGTACTTC.

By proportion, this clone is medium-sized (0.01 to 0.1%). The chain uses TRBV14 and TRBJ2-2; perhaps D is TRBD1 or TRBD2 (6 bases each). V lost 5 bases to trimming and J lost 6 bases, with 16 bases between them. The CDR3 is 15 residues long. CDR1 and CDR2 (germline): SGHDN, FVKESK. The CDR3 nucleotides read TGTGCCAGCAGCTCTCAAGGGGGGCAGTCCGGGGAGCTGTTTTTT. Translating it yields CASSSQGGQSGELFF.

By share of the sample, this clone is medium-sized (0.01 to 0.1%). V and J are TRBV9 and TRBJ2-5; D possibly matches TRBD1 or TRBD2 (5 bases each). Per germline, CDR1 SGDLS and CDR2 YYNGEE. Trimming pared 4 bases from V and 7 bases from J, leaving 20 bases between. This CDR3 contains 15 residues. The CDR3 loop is CASSPQPTGLGTQYF. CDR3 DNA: TGTGCCAGCAGCCCACAACCTACGGGGCTGGGGACCCAGTACTTC.

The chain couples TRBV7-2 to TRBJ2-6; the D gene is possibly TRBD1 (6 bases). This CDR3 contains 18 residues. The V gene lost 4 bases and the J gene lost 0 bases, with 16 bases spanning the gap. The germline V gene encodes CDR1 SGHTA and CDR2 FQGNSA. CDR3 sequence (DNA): TGTGCCAGCAGCTCCGTGGGGACACCATTCTCTGGGGCCAACGTCCTGACTTTC. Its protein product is CASSSVGTPFSGANVLTF.

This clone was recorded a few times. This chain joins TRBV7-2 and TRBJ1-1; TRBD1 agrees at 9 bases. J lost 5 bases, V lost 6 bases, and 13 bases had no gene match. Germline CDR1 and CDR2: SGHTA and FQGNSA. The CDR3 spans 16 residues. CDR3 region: CASSLTGGAVSTEAFF. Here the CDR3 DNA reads TGTGCCAGCAGTTTAACAGGGGGCGCGGTTAGTACTGAAGCTTTCTTT. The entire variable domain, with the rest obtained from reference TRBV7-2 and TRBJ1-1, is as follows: GAGVSQSPSNKVTEKGKDVELRCDPISGHTALYWYRQSLGQGLEFLIYFQGNSAPDKSGLPSDRFSAERTGGSVSTLTIQRTQQEDSAVYLCASSLTGGAVSTEAFFGQGTRLTVV.

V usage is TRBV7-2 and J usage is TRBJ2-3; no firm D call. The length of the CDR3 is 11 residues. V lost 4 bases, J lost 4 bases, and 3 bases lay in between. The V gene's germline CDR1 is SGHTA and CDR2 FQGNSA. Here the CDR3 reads CASSSADTQYF. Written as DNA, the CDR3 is TGTGCCAGCAGCTCCGCAGATACGCAGTATTTT. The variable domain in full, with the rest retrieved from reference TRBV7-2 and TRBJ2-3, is GAGVSQSPSNKVTEKGKDVELRCDPISGHTALYWYRQSLGQGLEFLIYFQGNSAPDKSGLPSDRFSAERTGGSVSTLTIQRTQQEDSAVYLCASSSADTQYFGPGTRLTVL.

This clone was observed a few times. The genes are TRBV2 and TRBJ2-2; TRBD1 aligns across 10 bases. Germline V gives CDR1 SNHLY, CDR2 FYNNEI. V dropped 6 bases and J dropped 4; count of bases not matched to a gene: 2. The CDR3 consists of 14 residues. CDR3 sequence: CASRRTGGTGELFF. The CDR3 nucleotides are TGTGCCAGCAGGCGGACAGGGGGCACCGGGGAGCTGTTTTTT.

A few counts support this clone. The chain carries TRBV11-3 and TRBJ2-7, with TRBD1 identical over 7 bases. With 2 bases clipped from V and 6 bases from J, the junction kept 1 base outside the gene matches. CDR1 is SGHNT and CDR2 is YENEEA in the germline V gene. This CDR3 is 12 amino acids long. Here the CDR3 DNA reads TGTGCCAGCAGCTTACACAGGGGCGAGCAGTACTTC. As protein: CASSLHRGEQYF.

CDR3 in amino acids: CATSRDRVNQPQHF. The DNA of the CDR3 is TGTGCCACCAGCAGAGATCGGGTGAATCAGCCCCAGCATTTT. The chain couples TRBV15 to TRBJ1-5; the D is unclear. The CDR3 is 14 residues long. V was clipped by 0 bases and J by 4 bases, with 7 bases between them. CDR1 and CDR2 (germline): LNHNV, YYDKDF (reference sequence).

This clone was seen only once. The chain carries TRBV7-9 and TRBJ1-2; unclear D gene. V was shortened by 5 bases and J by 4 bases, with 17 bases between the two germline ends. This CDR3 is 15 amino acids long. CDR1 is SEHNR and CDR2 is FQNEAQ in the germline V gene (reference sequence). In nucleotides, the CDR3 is TGTGCCAGCAGCCCTACGACTGCCCCAGGCTATGGCTACACCTTC. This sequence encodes CASSPTTAPGYGYTF.

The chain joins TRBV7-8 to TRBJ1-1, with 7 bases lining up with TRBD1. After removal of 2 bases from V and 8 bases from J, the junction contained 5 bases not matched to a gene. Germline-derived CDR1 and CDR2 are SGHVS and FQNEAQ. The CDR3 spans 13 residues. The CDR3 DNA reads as TGTGCCAGCAGCTTAAAGACAGGGCAGGAAGCTTTCTTT. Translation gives CASSLKTGQEAFF.

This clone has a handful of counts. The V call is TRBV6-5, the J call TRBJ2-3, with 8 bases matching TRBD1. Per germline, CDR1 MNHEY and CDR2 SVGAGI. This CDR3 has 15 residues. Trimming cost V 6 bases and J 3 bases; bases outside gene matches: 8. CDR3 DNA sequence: TGTGCCAGCAGCCTACAGGGGGTTAGGACAGATACGCAGTATTTT. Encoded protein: CASSLQGVRTDTQYF.

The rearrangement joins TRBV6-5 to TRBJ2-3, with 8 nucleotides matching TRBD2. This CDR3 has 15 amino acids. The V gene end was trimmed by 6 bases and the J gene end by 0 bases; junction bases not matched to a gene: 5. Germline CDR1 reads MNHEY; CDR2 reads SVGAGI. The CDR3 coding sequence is TGTGCCAGCAGCCGGGGGGGGTCAAGCACAGATACGCAGTATTTT. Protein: CASSRGGSSTDTQYF.

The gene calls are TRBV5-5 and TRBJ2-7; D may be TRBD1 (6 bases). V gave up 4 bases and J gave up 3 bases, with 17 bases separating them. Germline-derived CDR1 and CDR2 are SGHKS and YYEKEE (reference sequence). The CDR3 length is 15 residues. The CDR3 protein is CASSPQSWGLYEQYF. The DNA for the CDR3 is TGTGCCAGCAGCCCACAGAGTTGGGGGCTCTACGAGCAGTACTTC.

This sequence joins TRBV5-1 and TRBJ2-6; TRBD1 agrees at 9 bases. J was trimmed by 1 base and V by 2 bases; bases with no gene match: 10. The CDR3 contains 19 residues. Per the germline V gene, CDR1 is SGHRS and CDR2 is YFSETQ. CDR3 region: CASSFTVPGQGSGANVLTF. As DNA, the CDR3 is TGCGCCAGCAGCTTCACAGTTCCGGGACAGGGTTCTGGGGCCAACGTCCTGACTTTC.